This record looks at one TCR beta chain sequence and its context. The target antigen is unknown. This CDR3 comprises 15 residues. Per the germline V gene, CDR1 is LGHNA and CDR2 is YNFKEQ. The V segment lost 3 bases and the J segment 10 bases; nucleotides outside the gene matches: 12. The sample belongs to a study of beta chain features in type 1 diabetes. Overall study results and limits: Lower insertion and higher deletion counts appeared at VDJ junctions in type 1 diabetes patients.

The isolated RNA, all of it, was reverse transcribed, so expressed TCRB transcripts were what got sequenced. Only in-frame clones appear in the TCRdb table, and some are missing; sequencing was by immunoSEQ multiplex PCR. The sample records 900,000 or so clones, around a sixth being singletons. Sequencing was done on a sample of naive CD4+ T cells from blood. This chain uses TRBV4-2 with TRBJ1-2; TRBD1 agrees at 9 bases. This sequence was found in a woman between 18 and 29 years old in good health. The CDR3 spells CASSHEGRQGEDYTF. The CDR3 region has the DNA TGTGCCAGCAGCCACGAAGGGCGACAGGGGGAGGACTACACCTTC.